Detailed here is one T cell receptor beta chain. Its antigen is still unknown. Per the original methods: Variation in CDR3 across clinicopathological groups served as the basis for constructing a distant-metastasis classifier in papillary thyroid cancer. TCRdb reassembled clones from the PCR reads with MiXCR. The V and J calls here are based on TCRdb, not the publication. Here the sample spans 11,000 or so clones, around 27% being singletons. The record originates from a study of metastatic and nonmetastatic thyroid tumors. Across the whole study: Blood and tumor or nodule tissue repertoires from malignant and benign thyroid patients were compared.

The germline V gene has CDR1 MNHEY and CDR2 SMNVEV (reference sequence). V lost 0 bases and J lost 1; bases outside the gene matches: 8. The CDR3 consists of 19 residues. Whole-study findings and limits: As reported, TCR beta diversity in blood and tumor was significantly higher in malignant thyroid tumors than in benign nodules.

Prior to thyroid surgery, none of the patients had received any treatment. Material: adjacent normal tissue. The receptor was isolated from a male donor with papillary thyroid cancer or a benign thyroid nodule (not recorded which). Some clones in this sample may be carry-over from other donors' samples. This chain uses TRBV27 with TRBJ2-2; TRBD2 agrees at 10 bases. The chain's CDR3 is CASSLSQGRLAGNTGELFF. CDR3 coding DNA: TGTGCCAGCAGTTTATCGCAGGGCCGACTAGCGGGGAACACCGGGGAGCTGTTTTTT.